Listed here are 31 T cell receptor beta chains from one sample, sequenced in a study of beta chain features in type 1 diabetes. Points from the study as a whole: Moderately but significantly shorter TCRB CDR3s were found in Type 1 diabetes patients in all four CD4+ subsets.

Reverse transcribing all isolated RNA meant expressed TCRB transcripts were sequenced. Profiling relied on immunoSEQ multiplex PCR, and the TCRdb table lists in-frame clones only, not all of them. The sample consists of a few hundred thousand clones, 10% to 15% of them appearing once. These receptors have no identified antigens. Source material: naive CD4+ T cells from blood. These receptors came from a woman aged 18 to 35 with type 1 diabetes.

There are a few counts of this clone. The gene calls are TRBV29-1 and TRBJ2-7; 7 positions agree with TRBD1. The trim removed 4 bases at V and 7 bases at J, leaving 10 bases unmatched. CDR1 SQVTM and CDR2 ANQGSEA come from the germline V gene. The length of the CDR3 is 13 residues. CDR3 loop: CSVAGQGVGEQYF. The CDR3 DNA sequence: TGCAGCGTTGCCGGTCAGGGGGTGGGTGAGCAGTACTTC.

In regard to this clone: This CDR3 is also generated by other DNA sequences in the sample. The chain links TRBV19 to TRBJ2-1; no definite D call. Trimming pared 5 bases from V and 4 bases from J, leaving 3 bases between. Germline V gene data show CDR1 as LNHDA and CDR2 as SQIVND (reference sequence). The CDR3 extends over 11 amino acids. The CDR3 is CASSLYNEQFF. In DNA form, the CDR3 reads TGTGCCAGTAGTCTATACAATGAGCAGTTCTTC.

This clone showed up just a few times. The V and J genes are TRBV7-2 and TRBJ2-3; TRBD2 matches at 7 bases. The CDR3 is 12 residues long. The J segment lost 7 bases and the V segment lost 5 bases, leaving 3 bases of the junction unmatched. Germline CDR1 reads SGHTA; CDR2 reads FQGNSA. CDR3 DNA: TGTGCCAGCAGCGCTAGCGGATATACGCAGTATTTT. Its translation: CASSASGYTQYF.

This chain joins TRBV7-2 and TRBJ2-3; D possibly corresponds to TRBD2 (5 bases). Germline-derived CDR1 and CDR2 are SGHTA and FQGNSA. The CDR3 runs 13 residues. V lost 5 bases, J lost 3 bases, and 9 bases lay in between. CDR3 sequence: CASSPRDTDTQYF. The CDR3 bases are TGTGCCAGCAGCCCCCGGGATACAGATACGCAGTATTTT.

This clone was counted between two and nine times. The chain combines TRBV7-2 with TRBJ1-1; D remains ambiguous. V shed 3 bases and J shed 3 bases, with 11 bases lying between them. The CDR3 extends over 14 amino acids. Germline V CDR1 and CDR2: SGHTA, FQGNSA. CDR3 protein: CASSFSGTDTEAFF. CDR3 sequence (DNA): TGTGCCAGCAGCTTCTCCGGTACAGACACTGAAGCTTTCTTT. The full variable domain, in which reference TRBV7-2 and TRBJ1-1 provide the parts outside the CDR3, is GAGVSQSPSNKVTEKGKDVELRCDPISGHTALYWYRQSLGQGLEFLIYFQGNSAPDKSGLPSDRFSAERTGGSVSTLTIQRTQQEDSAVYLCASSFSGTDTEAFFGQGTRLTVV.

This clone occurred a few times. CDR3 amino acids: CAWSRSYNEQFF. The CDR3 DNA sequence: TGTGCCTGGAGTAGGAGCTACAATGAGCAGTTCTTC. The V gene is TRBV30, the J gene TRBJ2-1; unclear D gene. V was trimmed by 2 bases and J by 3 bases, leaving 5 bases between them. CDR1 is GTSNPN and CDR2 is SVGIG in the germline V gene (reference sequence). This CDR3 has 12 amino acids. The complete variable domain, with remaining parts taken from reference TRBV30 and TRBJ2-1, reads SQTIHQWPATLVQPVGSPLSLECTVEGTSNPNLYWYRQAAGRGLQLLFYSVGIGQISSEVPQNLSASRPQDRQFILSSKKLLLSDSGFYLCAWSRSYNEQFFGPGTRLTVL.

V is TRBV5-5 and J is TRBJ1-1, with no clear D. Trimming pared 0 bases from V and 7 bases from J, leaving 7 bases between. Germline V gene lookup returns CDR1 SGHKS and CDR2 YYEKEE (reference sequence). The CDR3 loop spans 12 amino acids. CDR3 loop: CASSLVPVEAFF. CDR3 coding DNA: TGTGCCAGCAGCTTGGTCCCGGTTGAAGCTTTCTTT.

This clone was detected only a few times. This chain uses TRBV25-1 with TRBJ2-3, with 7 bases identical to TRBD2. The CDR3 loop spans 16 amino acids. Trimming removed 1 base from V and 2 bases from J; junction bases left unmatched: 6. The V gene's germline CDR1 is MGHDK and CDR2 SYGVNS. CDR3: CASSELTGDYTDTQYF. The DNA for the CDR3 is TGTGCCAGCAGTGAATTAACGGGGGACTACACAGATACGCAGTATTTT.

The V call is TRBV28, the J call TRBJ1-5, with 7 bases matching TRBD1. There are 13 residues in the CDR3. Germline CDR1 and CDR2: MDHEN and SYDVKM. J lost 4 bases, V lost 7 bases, and 4 bases had no gene match. CDR3 in DNA: TGTGCCAGCATCCCACAGGGGAATCAGCCCCAGCATTTT. Amino acids: CASIPQGNQPQHF.

This clone has a handful of counts. V and J are TRBV7-2 and TRBJ2-7, with D hard to call. Trimming took off 4 bases at V and 0 bases at J, with 10 bases between the two ends. Germline assignment: CDR1 SGHTA and CDR2 FQGNSA. The CDR3 is 14 residues long. The CDR3 is CASSSYRASYEQYF. The CDR3 region has the DNA TGTGCCAGCAGCTCGTATCGCGCCTCCTACGAGCAGTACTTC.

This clone was counted only a few times. The chain links TRBV5-4 to TRBJ1-4; a weak D match, TRBD1 (5 bases). V shed 6 bases and J shed 5 bases, with 11 bases lying between them. Germline V CDR1 and CDR2: SGHNT, YYREEE (reference sequence). This CDR3 contains 13 residues. The CDR3 here is CASTDRKNEKLFF. As DNA, the CDR3 is TGTGCCAGCACCGACAGAAAGAATGAAAAACTGTTTTTT.

CDR3 nucleotide sequence: TGTGCCAGCGCACAGGACCGGGCAGAGACCCAGTACTTC. It codes for CASAQDRAETQYF. V and J are TRBV6-1 and TRBJ2-5; TRBD1 is a possible D gene (5 bases). The V end was cut by 8 bases, the J end by 4 bases, with 14 bases between. CDR3 size: 13 residues. Looked up from germline, CDR1 is MNHNS and CDR2 is SASEGT.

This sequence joins TRBV29-1 and TRBJ2-3, with 7 nucleotides matching TRBD1. The germline V gene encodes CDR1 SQVTM and CDR2 ANQGSEA. This CDR3 has 15 residues. The J segment lost 1 base and the V segment lost 5 bases, leaving 9 bases of the junction unmatched. CDR3 sequence (DNA): TGCAGCGTTTCGCTTACCGGGACAGGCACAGATACGCAGTATTTT. The encoded protein is CSVSLTGTGTDTQYF.

The CDR3 reads CASSLLSVYEQFF. The CDR3 DNA is TGTGCCAGCAGTTTATTGTCAGTATATGAGCAGTTCTTC. The chain combines TRBV28 with TRBJ2-1; D call uncertain. With 1 base removed from V and 8 bases from J, the gap between germline ends came to 9 bases. Germline CDR1 MDHEN, CDR2 SYDVKM. There are 13 residues in the CDR3.

This clone was seen only a few times. As DNA, the CDR3 is TGTGCCAGCAGCCATGAGGTCGAGTCCGAGCAGTACTTC. Its protein product is CASSHEVESEQYF. The chain links TRBV5-4 to TRBJ2-7; no reliable D call. The V gene's germline CDR1 is SGHNT and CDR2 YYREEE (reference sequence). V was clipped by 4 bases and J by 6 bases, with 14 bases between them. CDR3 length: 13 residues.

This sequence joins TRBV4-2 and TRBJ1-4; D gene unclear. The CDR3 is 12 amino acids. Trimming cost V 3 bases and J 5 bases, with 4 bases left between them. Germline CDR1 and CDR2: LGHNA and YNFKEQ. This chain's CDR3 is CASSQENEKLFF. DNA for the CDR3: TGTGCCAGCAGCCAGGAGAATGAAAAACTGTTTTTT.

This clone appeared a few times. V gene TRBV4-1 combines with J gene TRBJ1-5, with 7 positions matching TRBD1. The junction had 12 bases not matched to a gene; V was cut back by 1 base and J by 0 bases. CDR3 size: 19 residues. Germline V gene lookup returns CDR1 MGHRA and CDR2 YSYEKL. The CDR3 loop is CASSQGDSTNPYSNQPQHF. Written as DNA, the CDR3 is TGCGCCAGCAGCCAAGGGGACAGCACAAACCCTTATAGCAATCAGCCCCAGCATTTT.

In this sample, this clone turned up a few times. This chain connects TRBV6-6 to TRBJ2-1; TRBD2 aligns across 7 bases. Germline CDR1 MNHNY, CDR2 SVGAGI (reference sequence). V lost 10 bases and J lost 3; bases outside the gene matches: 9. CDR3 length equals 14 residues. The chain's CDR3 is CATTGSGGYNEQFF. CDR3 DNA sequence: TGTGCCACCACTGGGTCGGGGGGCTACAATGAGCAGTTCTTC.

In its sample, this clone was seen a few times. The chain couples TRBV6-6 to TRBJ2-2, with D perhaps TRBD1 (6 bases). This CDR3 is 15 amino acids long. Germline values: CDR1 MNHNY, CDR2 SVGAGI (reference sequence). The V and J ends lost 5 bases and 1 base respectively, with 11 bases between them. CDR3 sequence (DNA): TGTGCCAGCAGTCACGGGACACGGAACACCGGGGAGCTGTTTTTT. It is translated as CASSHGTRNTGELFF.

This clone was counted only a few times. The rearrangement uses TRBV20-1 and TRBJ1-1; no firm D call. CDR3 length equals 11 residues. The V gene lost 6 bases and the J gene lost 5 bases, with 10 bases spanning the gap. Germline values: CDR1 DFQATT, CDR2 SNEGSKA (reference sequence). The CDR3 protein is CSANHRTEAFF. The CDR3 nucleotides are TGCAGTGCAAACCACCGGACTGAAGCTTTCTTT.

This clone was observed a few times. The sample contains more than one DNA sequence encoding this CDR3. The chain is built from TRBV4-3 and TRBJ2-7; D is undetermined. Germline V gives CDR1 LGHNA, CDR2 YSLEER. The CDR3 has 14 residues. Trimming pared 0 bases from V and 0 bases from J, leaving 6 bases between. DNA for the CDR3: TGCGCCAGCAGCCAAGACCCGAGCTCCTACGAGCAGTACTTC. Translating it yields CASSQDPSSYEQYF.

The table lists this clone with a few counts. This chain joins TRBV7-2 and TRBJ1-6; D gene unclear. Germline lookup yields CDR1 SGHTA and CDR2 FQGNSA. The V and J ends lost 6 bases and 7 bases respectively, with 10 bases between them. This CDR3 spans 13 amino acids. CDR3 DNA: TGTGCCAGCAGTCTACAGACGAATTCACCCCTCCACTTT. Translation: CASSLQTNSPLHF.

The V and J genes are TRBV13 and TRBJ2-7; possible D gene TRBD1, 7 bases. This CDR3 has 13 residues. Germline V gene sequence: CDR1 PRHDT, CDR2 FYEKMQ (reference sequence). Trimming took 5 bases from V and 6 from J, leaving 14 bases between them. The CDR3 protein is CASSPRGRREQYF. The CDR3, as DNA: TGTGCCAGCAGCCCCAGGGGGAGGCGCGAGCAGTACTTC.

The table lists this clone with a count of one. This sequence joins TRBV11-2 and TRBJ2-3; 12 nucleotides agree with TRBD2. The CDR3 extends over 19 amino acids. Germline trimming cut 8 bases from V and 2 bases from J; bases unmatched to any gene: 17. The germline V gene has CDR1 SGHAT and CDR2 FQNNGV. As DNA, the CDR3 is TGTGCCAGCGAACGGGGGGGTGGACTAGCGGGAATTTACACAGATACGCAGTATTTT. Protein sequence: CASERGGGLAGIYTDTQYF.

This clone was seen only a few times. The chain is built from TRBV7-9 and TRBJ1-2; no clear D. This CDR3 has 14 residues. From germline, CDR1 is SEHNR and CDR2 FQNEAQ (reference sequence). The germline V and J ends were trimmed by 0 bases and 7 bases, with 12 bases remaining between them. In DNA, the CDR3 is TGTGCCAGCAGCTTAGCGGCCGCGGGCCGTGGCTACACCTTC. It is translated as CASSLAAAGRGYTF.

The sample holds a few counts of this clone. Here the CDR3 DNA reads TGTGCCAGCAGCTCTGTTTCCGAGGGAAGTCAGCCCCAGCATTTT. Its protein is CASSSVSEGSQPQHF. The rearrangement joins TRBV7-2 to TRBJ1-5; D is unclear. Germline CDR1 is SGHTA and CDR2 is FQGNSA. V lost 4 bases and J lost 6, with 16 bases in between. The CDR3 is 15 residues long.

The rearrangement uses TRBV5-1 and TRBJ2-5, with TRBD2 matching 14 bases. Germline CDR1 and CDR2: SGHRS and YFSETQ. Trimming cost V 7 bases and J 2 bases; bases outside gene matches: 4. The CDR3 covers 15 residues. CDR3 in DNA: TGCGCCAGCGGACTAGCGGGAGGCGGGCAAGAGACCCAGTACTTC. Protein product: CASGLAGGGQETQYF.

This clone was counted only a few times. The V and J genes are TRBV7-9 and TRBJ2-1, with a possible D match to TRBD2 (5 bases). The CDR3 spans 15 residues. Germline V gives CDR1 SEHNR, CDR2 FQNEAQ (reference sequence). Trimming left V 2 bases short and J 0 bases short, with 8 bases between. CDR3 coding DNA: TGTGCCAGCAGCTTACAGCGGAGCTCCTACAATGAGCAGTTCTTC. As protein: CASSLQRSSYNEQFF.

The chain joins TRBV19 to TRBJ1-5, with a possible D match to TRBD1 (5 bases). V was cut by 3 bases and J by 2 bases, with 8 bases left in between. Per the germline V gene, CDR1 is LNHDA and CDR2 is SQIVND (reference sequence). CDR3 size: 14 residues. The CDR3 DNA reads as TGTGCCAGTAGTATTTGGGGGGGCAATCAGCCCCAGCATTTT. Translated, it gives CASSIWGGNQPQHF. Using reference TRBV19 and TRBJ1-5 for the parts outside the CDR3, the full variable domain is DGGITQSPKYLFRKEGQNVTLSCEQNLNHDAMYWYRQDPGQGLRLIYYSQIVNDFQKGDIAEGYSVSREKKESFPLTVTSAQKNPTAFYLCASSIWGGNQPQHFGDGTRLSIL.

This clone is a singleton in its sample. The rearrangement uses TRBV7-9 and TRBJ1-1; tentatively, D is TRBD1 (6 bases). CDR1 and CDR2 from the germline V gene are SEHNR and FQNEAQ (reference sequence). The V gene lost 6 bases and the J gene lost 3 bases, with 17 bases spanning the gap. The CDR3 contains 15 residues. The CDR3 DNA sequence: TGTGCCAGCAGACCATCCCTAACAGGGCACACTGAAGCTTTCTTT. Its translation: CASRPSLTGHTEAFF.

In this sample, this clone turned up a few times. The genes are TRBV5-1 and TRBJ2-5, with TRBD2 as a possible D gene (6 bases). The CDR3 contains 14 residues. Per the germline V gene, CDR1 is SGHRS and CDR2 is YFSETQ. V lost 7 bases to trimming and J lost 4 bases, with 17 bases between them. The CDR3 protein is CASSFPQEGETQYF. The DNA for the CDR3 is TGCGCCAGCTCATTCCCCCAGGAGGGAGAGACCCAGTACTTC.